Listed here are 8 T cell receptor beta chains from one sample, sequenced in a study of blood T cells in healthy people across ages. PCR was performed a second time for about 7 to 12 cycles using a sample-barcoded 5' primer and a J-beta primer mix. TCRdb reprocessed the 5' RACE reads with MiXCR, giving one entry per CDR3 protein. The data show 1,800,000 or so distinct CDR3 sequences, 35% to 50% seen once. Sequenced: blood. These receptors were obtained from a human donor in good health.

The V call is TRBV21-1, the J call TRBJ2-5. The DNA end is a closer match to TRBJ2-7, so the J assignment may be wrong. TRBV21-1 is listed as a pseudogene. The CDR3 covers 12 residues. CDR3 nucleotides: TGTGCCAGCAGCATGGGGTACTACGAGCAGTACTTC. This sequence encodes CASSMGYYEQYF.

The CDR3 loop reads CSVPPQGVGGYTF. The CDR3 nucleotides read TGCAGCGTTCCTCCTCAGGGAGTAGGTGGCTACACCTTC. The V and J genes are TRBV29-1 and TRBJ1-2; maybe TRBD1 (5 bases). The germline gives CDR1 SQVTM, CDR2 ANQGSEA. This CDR3 is built from 13 residues. Trimming shortened V by 5 bases and J by 7 bases, and 17 bases separated the two germline ends.

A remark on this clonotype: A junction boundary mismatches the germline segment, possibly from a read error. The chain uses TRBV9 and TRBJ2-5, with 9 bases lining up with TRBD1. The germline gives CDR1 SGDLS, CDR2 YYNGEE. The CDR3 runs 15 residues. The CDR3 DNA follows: TGTGCTAGCAACGTAGAGACAGGGGGGTTTGAGACCCAGTACTTC. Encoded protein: CASNVETGGFETQYF. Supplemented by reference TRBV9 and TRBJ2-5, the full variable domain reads DSGVTQTPKHLITATGQRVTLRCSPRSGDLSVYWYQQSLDQGLQFLIQYYNGEERAKGNILERFSAQQFPDLHSELNLSSLELGDSALYFCASNVETGGFETQYFGPGTRLLVL.

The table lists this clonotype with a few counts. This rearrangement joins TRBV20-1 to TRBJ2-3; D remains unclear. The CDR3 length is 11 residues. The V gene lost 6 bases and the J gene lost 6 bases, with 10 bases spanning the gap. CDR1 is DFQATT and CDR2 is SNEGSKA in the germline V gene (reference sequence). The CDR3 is CSALTRDTQYF. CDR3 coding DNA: TGCAGTGCCCTAACCCGGGATACGCAGTATTTT.

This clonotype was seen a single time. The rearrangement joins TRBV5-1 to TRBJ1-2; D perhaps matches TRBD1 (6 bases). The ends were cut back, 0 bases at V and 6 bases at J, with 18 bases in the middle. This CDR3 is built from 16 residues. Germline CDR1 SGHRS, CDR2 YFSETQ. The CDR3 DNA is TGCGCCAGCAGCTTGGGCCCTGGTGGTTACAGGGATGGCTACACCTTC. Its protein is CASSLGPGGYRDGYTF.

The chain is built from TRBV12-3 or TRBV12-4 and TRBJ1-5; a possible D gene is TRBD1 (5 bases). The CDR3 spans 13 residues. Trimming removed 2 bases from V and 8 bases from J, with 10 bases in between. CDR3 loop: CASSLQGMEPQHF. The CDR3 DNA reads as TGTGCCAGCAGTTTACAGGGTATGGAGCCCCAGCATTTT.

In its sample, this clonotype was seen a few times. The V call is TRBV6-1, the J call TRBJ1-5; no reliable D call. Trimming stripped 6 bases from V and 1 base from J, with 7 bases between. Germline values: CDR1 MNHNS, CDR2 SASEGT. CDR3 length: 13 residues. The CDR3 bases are TGTGCCAGCAGGGTGGGAAGCAATCAGCCCCAGCATTTT. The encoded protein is CASRVGSNQPQHF.

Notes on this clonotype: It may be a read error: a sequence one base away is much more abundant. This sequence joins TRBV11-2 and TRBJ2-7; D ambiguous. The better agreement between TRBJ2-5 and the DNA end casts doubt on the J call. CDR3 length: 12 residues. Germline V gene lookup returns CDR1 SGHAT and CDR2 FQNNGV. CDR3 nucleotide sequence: TGTGCCAGCAGCTTAGATTTGCAGACCCAGTACTTC. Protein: CASSLDLQTQYF.